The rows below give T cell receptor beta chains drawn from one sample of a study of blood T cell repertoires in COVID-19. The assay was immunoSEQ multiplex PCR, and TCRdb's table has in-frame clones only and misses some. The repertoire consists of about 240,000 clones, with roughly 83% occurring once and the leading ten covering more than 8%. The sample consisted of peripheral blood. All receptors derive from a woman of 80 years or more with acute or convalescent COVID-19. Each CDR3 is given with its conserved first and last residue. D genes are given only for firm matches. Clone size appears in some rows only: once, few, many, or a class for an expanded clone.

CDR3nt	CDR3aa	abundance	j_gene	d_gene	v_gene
TGTGCCAGCAGCCCCGCTAGCGGAGACTCCTACGAGCAGTACTTC	CASSPASGDSYEQYF	once	TRBJ2-7	TRBD2	TRBV11-2
TGTGCCAGCAGTCGGACAGGACCCGTGGGGGCCCAGTACTTC	CASSRTGPVGAQYF	once	TRBJ2-5	TRBD1	TRBV2
TGTGCCAGCTCAGCAGGCGGGGAGACCCAGTACTTC	CASSAGGETQYF	.	TRBJ2-5	.	TRBV18
TGTGCCAGCAGTGAACCCAGGGTTAATAGCAATCAGCCCCAGCATTTT	CASSEPRVNSNQPQHF	.	TRBJ1-5	.	TRBV2
TGTGCCAGCAGTGAACCCGTCCCCGGGAGTGAAAAACTGTTTTTT	CASSEPVPGSEKLFF	.	TRBJ1-4	.	TRBV2
TGTGCCAGCAGTCGGCTCGGGATCAACACTGAAGCTTTCTTT	CASSRLGINTEAFF	.	TRBJ1-1	.	TRBV27
TGTGCCAGTGTGGGACTGGGTGGGAAGAGCTACGAGCAGTACTTC	CASVGLGGKSYEQYF	.	TRBJ2-7	.	TRBV28
TGTGCCAGCAGCAGACAGGGAGGCACCGGGGAGCTGTTTTTT	CASSRQGGTGELFF	.	TRBJ2-2	.	TRBV28
TGCGCCAGCAGCCCGAGGGAGGGCTACTATGGCTACACCTTC	CASSPREGYYGYTF	.	TRBJ1-2	.	TRBV5-1
TGTGCCAGCATTCTCCCCGGGACTAGTGGCTACGAGCAGTACTTC	CASILPGTSGYEQYF	.	TRBJ2-7	TRBD2	TRBV2
TGTGCCAGCAGAAGTACAGGGCGCGAAAAACTGTTTTTT	CASRSTGREKLFF	.	TRBJ1-4	.	TRBV28
TGCGCCAGCAGCCGGGACACCGTGAACACTGAAGCTTTCTTT	CASSRDTVNTEAFF	.	TRBJ1-1	.	TRBV5-1
TGTGCCAGTACCTCCGGGACAGGGGGCAACTATGGCTACACCTTC	CASTSGTGGNYGYTF	.	TRBJ1-2	TRBD1	TRBV19
TGCGCCAGCAGTCCGACAGGACGGGTGAACACTGAAGCTTTCTTT	CASSPTGRVNTEAFF	.	TRBJ1-1	.	TRBV5-1
TGTGCCAGCAGCTTGGATAGTATCAATTCACCCCTCCACTTT	CASSLDSINSPLHF	.	TRBJ1-6	.	TRBV5-4
TGCGCCAGCAGCCCCCGGGACAGGGGCGACAATGAGCAGTTCTTC	CASSPRDRGDNEQFF	.	TRBJ2-1	TRBD1	TRBV5-1
TGTGCCAGCAGCTTGGAGAGACAGGGTGATCAGCCCCAGCATTTT	CASSLERQGDQPQHF	.	TRBJ1-5	TRBD1	TRBV7-2
TGCGCCAGCAGCTTGGCGCAGGGGGCCGGGGAGCTGTTTTTT	CASSLAQGAGELFF	.	TRBJ2-2	TRBD1	TRBV5-1
TGTGCCAGCAGTTCCACAACTAGCGGGGGCCCGCCAGATACGCAGTATTTT	CASSSTTSGGPPDTQYF	.	TRBJ2-3	TRBD2	TRBV27
TGTGCCAGCAGCCAAGTGGGCGGGGGGCCCCGCGGAGATACGCAGTATTTT	CASSQVGGGPRGDTQYF	.	TRBJ2-3	TRBD2	TRBV3-1/TRBV3-2
TGTGCCAGCAGGACTAGCGGGGGTAATGAGCAGTTCTTC	CASRTSGGNEQFF	.	TRBJ2-1	TRBD2	TRBV27
TGTGCCAGCAGTTTTGATAGGGACAGGGGCTTCACCGGGGAGCTGTTTTTT	CASSFDRDRGFTGELFF	.	TRBJ2-2	TRBD1	TRBV2
TGCGCCAGCAGTCAATCGAGGGACAGGTTCTCATGGAGAAGCTACACCTTC	CASSQSRDRFSWRSYTF	.	TRBJ1-2	TRBD1	TRBV23-1
TGTGCCAGTAGTCCTCTGGGGGGGGCCCGCTCCTACGAGCAGTACTTC	CASSPLGGARSYEQYF	.	TRBJ2-7	.	TRBV19
TGTGCCAGCTCACCAGGACTCTTACGGGAGACCCAGTACTTC	CASSPGLLRETQYF	.	TRBJ2-5	.	TRBV18
TGCGCCAGCAGCTTGGAAGGGGGCTTAGAGACCCAGTACTTC	CASSLEGGLETQYF	once	TRBJ2-5	TRBD1	TRBV5-1
TGTGCCAGCAGCCAAGATCAAGGGCGGGGGGGAGTTAATACGCAGTATTTT	CASSQDQGRGGVNTQYF	.	TRBJ2-3	TRBD2	TRBV14
TGTGCCAGCAAGACAGGGTATAGCAATCAGCCCCAGCATTTT	CASKTGYSNQPQHF	.	TRBJ1-5	TRBD1	TRBV2
TGCGCCAGCAGCTCGGGGTCGGGACAGGGTCGAGAGACCCAGTACTTC	CASSSGSGQGRETQYF	.	TRBJ2-5	TRBD1	TRBV5-1
TGTGCCAGCAGTGAGACAGGCTACAATGAGCAGTTCTTC	CASSETGYNEQFF	.	TRBJ2-1	.	TRBV2
TGTGCCAGTAGCATACAGACAGGGGGAAATTCACCCCTCCACTTT	CASSIQTGGNSPLHF	.	TRBJ1-6	TRBD1	TRBV19
TGTGCCAGCAGCGTAGGGTTTTTGAGCTCTGGAAACACCATATATTTT	CASSVGFLSSGNTIYF	.	TRBJ1-3	.	TRBV9
TGTGCCAGCAGTCCGGGGACAGGCCAACTCTCTGGGGCCAACGTCCTGACTTTC	CASSPGTGQLSGANVLTF	.	TRBJ2-6	TRBD1	TRBV28
TGTGCCAGCAGTTACCCTGGACAGGGGACTGGCTACACCTTC	CASSYPGQGTGYTF	.	TRBJ1-2	TRBD1	TRBV6-2/TRBV6-3
TGCGCCAGCAGCTCGGGACAGGTTTTCTACGAGCAGTACTTC	CASSSGQVFYEQYF	.	TRBJ2-7	TRBD1	TRBV5-1
TGTGCCAGCAGCTTTTACAGGGAACGCACAGATACGCAGTATTTT	CASSFYRERTDTQYF	.	TRBJ2-3	.	TRBV5-8
TGTGCCAGCAGTCCAGGGTATAGCAATCAGCCCCAGCATTTT	CASSPGYSNQPQHF	.	TRBJ1-5	.	TRBV2
TGTGCCAGCAGCCACCTAGCGAATGAGCAGTTCTTC	CASSHLANEQFF	.	TRBJ2-1	.	TRBV3-1/TRBV3-2
TGCGCCAGCACACAGGGGCCCCCAGCTAACTATGGCTACACCTTC	CASTQGPPANYGYTF	once	TRBJ1-2	TRBD1	TRBV5-1
TGTGCCAGCAGTTTACGAGGGAATCAGCCCCAGCATTTT	CASSLRGNQPQHF	.	TRBJ1-5	.	TRBV12-3/TRBV12-4
TGTGCCAGCTCGCTACAGGGGATCGGTGAAGCTTTCTTT	CASSLQGIGEAFF	.	TRBJ1-1	TRBD1	TRBV18
TGTGCCATCAGTGAGTCGTACGGGGGTGAGGGGTACTTC	CAISESYGGEGYF	.	TRBJ2-7	.	TRBV10-3
TGTGCCAGCAGTGCAGGGGGTAGAAATCAGCCCCAGCATTTT	CASSAGGRNQPQHF	.	TRBJ1-5	TRBD1	TRBV28
TGTGCCAGCAGTTTATTCGGCAGGGGAGATTCACCCCTCCACTTT	CASSLFGRGDSPLHF	.	TRBJ1-6	.	TRBV27
TGTGCCAGCAGCTTAGGCGGGCGGAGAATAGACGAGCAGTACTTC	CASSLGGRRIDEQYF	.	TRBJ2-7	.	TRBV11-1
TGTGCCAGCAGCCTTCGGACAAGCGACGAGCAGTACTTC	CASSLRTSDEQYF	.	TRBJ2-7	.	TRBV11-2
TGTGCCAGCAGCCGAAGGGAGGTATATAATTCACCCCTCCACTTT	CASSRREVYNSPLHF	.	TRBJ1-6	.	TRBV3-1/TRBV3-2
TGTGCCACCAGCCGAGCATCTGCCGGGACAGGGGGCATTAATGAGCAGTTCTTC	CATSRASAGTGGINEQFF	.	TRBJ2-1	TRBD1	TRBV15
TGTGCCAGCAGTTACTCACCCAGGGGAGGGGGCTACACCTTC	CASSYSPRGGGYTF	few	TRBJ1-2	.	TRBV6-5
TGTGCCAGCAGCTTACCGACGACAGGGGTCTCCTACGAGCAGTACTTC	CASSLPTTGVSYEQYF	.	TRBJ2-7	TRBD1	TRBV7-2
TGTGCCATCAGTGATAGAGGACAGGGGTTAACAGATACGCAGTATTTT	CAISDRGQGLTDTQYF	.	TRBJ2-3	TRBD1	TRBV10-3
TGCGCCAGCAGTTTTCGACAGTCCGGGCCCCATTCACCCCTCCACTTT	CASSFRQSGPHSPLHF	.	TRBJ1-6	.	TRBV5-1